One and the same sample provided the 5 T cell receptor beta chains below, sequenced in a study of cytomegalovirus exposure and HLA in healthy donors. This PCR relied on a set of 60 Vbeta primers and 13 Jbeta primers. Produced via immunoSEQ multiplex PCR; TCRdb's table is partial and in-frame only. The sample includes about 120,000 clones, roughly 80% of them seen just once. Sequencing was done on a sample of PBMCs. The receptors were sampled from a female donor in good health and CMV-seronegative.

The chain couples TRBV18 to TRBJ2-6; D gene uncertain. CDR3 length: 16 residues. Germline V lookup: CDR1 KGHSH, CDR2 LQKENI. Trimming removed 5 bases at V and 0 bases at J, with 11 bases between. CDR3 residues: CASSEVRFSGANVLTF. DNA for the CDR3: TGTGCCAGCTCAGAGGTTCGATTCTCTGGGGCCAACGTCCTGACTTTC.

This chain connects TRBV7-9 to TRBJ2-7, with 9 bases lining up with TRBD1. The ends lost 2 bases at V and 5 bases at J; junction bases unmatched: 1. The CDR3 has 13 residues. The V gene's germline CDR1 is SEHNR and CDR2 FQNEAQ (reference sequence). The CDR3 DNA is TGTGCCAGCAGCTTAAGGACAGGGGACGAGCAGTACTTC. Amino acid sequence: CASSLRTGDEQYF. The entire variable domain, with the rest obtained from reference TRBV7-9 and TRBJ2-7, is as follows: DTGVSQNPRHKITKRGQNVTFRCDPISEHNRLYWYRQTLGQGPEFLTYFQNEAQLEKSRLLSDRFSAERPKGSFSTLEIQRTEQGDSAMYLCASSLRTGDEQYFGPGTRLTVT.

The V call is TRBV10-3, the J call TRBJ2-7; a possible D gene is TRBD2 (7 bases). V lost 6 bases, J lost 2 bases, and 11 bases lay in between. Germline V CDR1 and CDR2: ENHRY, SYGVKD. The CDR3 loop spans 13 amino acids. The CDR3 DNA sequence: TGTGCCATCAGGGACGGGGGGCCCTACGAGCAGTACTTC. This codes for CAIRDGGPYEQYF.

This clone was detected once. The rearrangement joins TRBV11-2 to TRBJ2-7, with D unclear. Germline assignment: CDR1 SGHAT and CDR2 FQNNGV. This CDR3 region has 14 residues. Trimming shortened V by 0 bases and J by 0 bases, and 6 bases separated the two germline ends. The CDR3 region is CASSLDLSSYEQYF. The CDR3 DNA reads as TGTGCCAGCAGCTTAGATTTGAGCTCCTACGAGCAGTACTTC.

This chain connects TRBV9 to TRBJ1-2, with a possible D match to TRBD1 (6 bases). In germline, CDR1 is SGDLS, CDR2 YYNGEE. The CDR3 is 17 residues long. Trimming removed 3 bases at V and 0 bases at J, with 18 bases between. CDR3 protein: CASSEGPGGASNYGYTF. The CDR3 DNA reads TGTGCCAGCAGCGAAGGCCCGGGGGGGGCATCTAACTATGGCTACACCTTC. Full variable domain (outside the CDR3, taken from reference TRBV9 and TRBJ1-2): DSGVTQTPKHLITATGQRVTLRCSPRSGDLSVYWYQQSLDQGLQFLIQYYNGEERAKGNILERFSAQQFPDLHSELNLSSLELGDSALYFCASSEGPGGASNYGYTFGSGTRLTVV.